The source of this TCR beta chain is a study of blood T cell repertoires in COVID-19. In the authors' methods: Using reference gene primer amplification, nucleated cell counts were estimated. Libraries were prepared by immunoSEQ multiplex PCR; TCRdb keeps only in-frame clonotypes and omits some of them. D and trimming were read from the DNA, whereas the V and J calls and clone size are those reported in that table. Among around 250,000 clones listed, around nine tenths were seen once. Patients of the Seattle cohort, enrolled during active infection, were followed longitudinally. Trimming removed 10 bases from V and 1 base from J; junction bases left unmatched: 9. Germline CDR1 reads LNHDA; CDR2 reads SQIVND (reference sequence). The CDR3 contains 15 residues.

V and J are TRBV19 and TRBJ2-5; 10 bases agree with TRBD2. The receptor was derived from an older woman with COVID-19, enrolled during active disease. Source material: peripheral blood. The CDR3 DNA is TGTGCCACTTCTAGCGGGAGTACCTCCCAAGAGACCCAGTACTTC. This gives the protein CATSSGSTSQETQYF.